These 26 T cell receptor beta chains came from one sample sequenced in a study of blood T cell repertoires in COVID-19. Libraries were prepared by immunoSEQ multiplex PCR; TCRdb keeps only in-frame clonotypes and omits some of them. Here the sample spans 300,000 to 450,000 clones, approximately 89% being singletons. The sequencing input was peripheral blood. These TCRs come from an older woman with COVID-19, enrolled during active disease.

The V and J genes are TRBV28 and TRBJ1-6; unclear D gene. Trimming shortened V by 5 bases and J by 0 bases, and 14 bases separated the two germline ends. The CDR3 totals 17 residues. Germline lookup yields CDR1 MDHEN and CDR2 SYDVKM. The CDR3 spells CASSPPTGSSYNSPLHF. The DNA of the CDR3 is TGTGCCAGCAGTCCCCCTACCGGGAGCTCCTATAATTCACCCCTCCACTTT.

CDR3 nucleotides: TGTGCCAGCAGCTTAAAGGGCGTCCCCCGGGGCAATGAGCAGTTCTTC. Translation: CASSLKGVPRGNEQFF. This chain joins TRBV7-3 and TRBJ2-1; D is possibly TRBD2 (5 bases). The CDR3 runs 16 residues. The germline V gene encodes CDR1 SGHTA and CDR2 FQGTGA. The V and J ends lost 1 base and 6 bases respectively, with 16 bases between them.

This clone appeared many times. This sequence joins TRBV4-1 and TRBJ1-5; a weak D match, TRBD1 (6 bases). V shed 0 bases and J shed 5 bases, with 11 bases lying between them. The CDR3 has 15 amino acids. Germline CDR1 reads MGHRA; CDR2 reads YSYEKL. CDR3 loop: CASSQDSTGYQPQHF. Written as DNA, the CDR3 is TGCGCCAGCAGCCAAGACTCGACAGGTTATCAGCCCCAGCATTTT.

The chain joins TRBV11-2 to TRBJ1-1; D remains ambiguous. CDR1 SGHAT and CDR2 FQNNGV come from the germline V gene. The V end lost 4 bases, the J end lost 5 bases, and 11 bases lay between the germline ends. The CDR3 has 13 amino acids. The CDR3 nucleotides read TGTGCCAGCAGCTACCCCCAGAAAACTGAAGCTTTCTTT. Residues: CASSYPQKTEAFF.

This chain joins TRBV12-3 or TRBV12-4 and TRBJ1-2, with D possibly being TRBD1 (5 bases). The CDR3 has 12 amino acids. Trimming took off 8 bases at V and 5 bases at J, with 12 bases between the two ends. The CDR3 region is CASQGGVYGYTF. The CDR3, as DNA: TGTGCCAGCCAGGGAGGAGTTTATGGCTACACCTTC.

The rearrangement links TRBV30 to TRBJ2-7, with D perhaps matching TRBD2 (6 bases). V was clipped by 4 bases and J by 2 bases, with 15 bases between them. This CDR3 is built from 14 residues. Looked up from germline, CDR1 is GTSNPN and CDR2 is SVGIG (reference sequence). CDR3 protein: CAWNIQEGPYEQYF. The CDR3 DNA sequence: TGTGCCTGGAACATCCAGGAGGGGCCCTACGAGCAGTACTTC.

The chain couples TRBV6-5 to TRBJ1-2, with D unresolved. The germline gives CDR1 MNHEY, CDR2 SVGAGI. CDR3 length: 14 residues. V was shortened by 6 bases and J by 2 bases, with 13 bases between the two germline ends. DNA of the CDR3: TGTGCCAGCAGCTATATTCAGGAAAACTATGGCTACACCTTC. As protein: CASSYIQENYGYTF.

V usage is TRBV5-1 and J usage is TRBJ1-6; D is perhaps TRBD1 (5 bases). V was clipped by 4 bases and J by 5 bases, with 13 bases between them. The CDR3 has 15 residues. Per the germline V gene, CDR1 is SGHRS and CDR2 is YFSETQ. The CDR3 region is CASSPQGANNSPLHF. CDR3 DNA sequence: TGCGCCAGCAGCCCTCAGGGTGCTAATAATTCACCCCTCCACTTT.

This clone was counted once. This chain's CDR3 is CASSLFGLAGGSEQFF. The CDR3 coding sequence is TGTGCCAGCAGCTTATTTGGCCTAGCGGGGGGGAGTGAGCAGTTCTTC. The J gene is TRBJ2-1, the V gene TRBV7-2; 12 nucleotides align to TRBD2. The ends lost 2 bases at V and 9 bases at J; junction bases unmatched: 8. The CDR3 is made up of 16 amino acids. Germline V gives CDR1 SGHTA, CDR2 FQGNSA.

The rearrangement links TRBV19 to TRBJ1-5; 7 bases are shared with TRBD1. Losses at the gene ends were 8 bases for V and 7 bases for J; bases not matched to a gene: 11. This CDR3 is 14 amino acids long. CDR1 LNHDA and CDR2 SQIVND come from the germline V gene (reference sequence). CDR3 sequence (DNA): TGTGCCAGTGACCCCCTGAGGGGGCGGCAGCCCCAGCATTTT. Amino acid sequence: CASDPLRGRQPQHF.

The V call is TRBV5-8, the J call TRBJ1-5; no clear D. Looked up from germline, CDR1 is SGHTS and CDR2 is YDEGEE. There are 18 residues in the CDR3. Trimming removed 0 bases at V and 1 base at J, with 17 bases between. CDR3 loop: CASSLGYGRRASNQPQHF. The DNA for the CDR3 is TGTGCCAGCAGCTTGGGATATGGACGGAGGGCCAGCAATCAGCCCCAGCATTTT.

J is TRBJ2-7 and V is TRBV6-1; D is ambiguous. V was clipped by 0 bases and J by 2 bases, with 17 bases between them. Germline lookup yields CDR1 MNHNS and CDR2 SASEGT. The CDR3 spans 17 residues. CDR3 sequence reads: CASSEARGVSTAYEQYF. CDR3 in DNA: TGTGCCAGCAGTGAAGCTCGTGGAGTAAGTACCGCCTACGAGCAGTACTTC.

This clone was seen a handful of times. The CDR3 region has the DNA TGTGCCAGCACTAGACGGACAGAAAACTATGGCTACACCTTC. It specifies CASTRRTENYGYTF. V gene TRBV7-9 combines with J gene TRBJ1-2, with D tentatively TRBD1 (6 bases). This CDR3 is built from 14 residues. V was clipped by 7 bases and J by 2 bases, with 14 bases between them. The germline V gene has CDR1 SEHNR and CDR2 FQNEAQ (reference sequence). The full variable domain, completed using reference TRBV7-9 and TRBJ1-2, is DTGVSQNPRHKITKRGQNVTFRCDPISEHNRLYWYRQTLGQGPEFLTYFQNEAQLEKSRLLSDRFSAERPKGSFSTLEIQRTEQGDSAMYLCASTRRTENYGYTFGSGTRLTVV.

J is TRBJ2-7 and V is TRBV1; the table names TRBD2, a call not compared with the DNA. TRBV1 is noted as a pseudogene. The CDR3 sequence is 16 residues long. The CDR3 spells CTSSPGTSGYSYEQYF. CDR3 nucleotide sequence: TGCACCAGCAGCCCAGGGACTAGCGGGTACTCCTACGAGCAGTACTTC.

The chain uses TRBV5-1 and TRBJ2-2; perhaps TRBD2 as D (6 bases). There are 19 residues in the CDR3. Germline V gene lookup returns CDR1 SGHRS and CDR2 YFSETQ. V was cut by 0 bases and J by 6 bases, with 24 bases left in between. CDR3 residues: CASSLVAQGRRGMSGELFF. CDR3 nucleotides: TGCGCCAGCAGCTTGGTTGCCCAGGGTAGGAGGGGAATGTCCGGGGAGCTGTTTTTT.

The chain combines TRBV2 with TRBJ2-3; 11 bases fit TRBD1. J lost 6 bases, V lost 6 bases, and 5 bases had no gene match. Germline loops: CDR1 SNHLY, CDR2 FYNNEI. The CDR3 loop spans 14 amino acids. The CDR3 reads CASSRDRGEDTQYF. The CDR3, as DNA: TGTGCCAGCAGCCGGGACAGGGGGGAGGATACGCAGTATTTT.

The chain employs TRBV5-6 and TRBJ2-3, with a weak D call TRBD1 (5 bases). The CDR3 extends over 14 amino acids. From germline, CDR1 is SGHDT and CDR2 YYEEEE. Trimming pared 5 bases from V and 0 bases from J, leaving 10 bases between. The CDR3 nucleotides read TGTGCCAGCAGGCGTGGGGCTAGCACAGATACGCAGTATTTT. It specifies CASRRGASTDTQYF.

The chain links TRBV6-5 to TRBJ2-7; 9 bases fit TRBD1. V lost 0 bases to trimming and J lost 3 bases; unmatched junction nucleotides: 6. CDR1 is MNHEY and CDR2 is SVGAGI in the germline V gene. The CDR3 contains 16 residues. CDR3 region: CASSYSIGQGYYEQYF. The DNA for the CDR3 is TGTGCCAGCAGTTACTCGATTGGACAGGGGTACTACGAGCAGTACTTC.

The chain recombines TRBV3-1 (or the pseudogene TRBV3-2) with TRBJ1-6, with 9 positions matching TRBD1. Germline trimming cut 4 bases from V and 7 bases from J; bases unmatched to any gene: 2. Germline V gene data show CDR1 as LGHDT and CDR2 as YNNKEL (reference sequence). The CDR3 is 14 amino acids. The DNA for the CDR3 is TGTGCCAGCAGCCGGACAGGGGTGAATTCACCCCTCCACTTT. It is translated as CASSRTGVNSPLHF.

As concerns this clone: The sample contains more than one DNA sequence encoding this CDR3. The V call is TRBV4-1, the J call TRBJ2-7; TRBD1 agrees at 9 bases. J lost 1 base, V lost 4 bases, and 5 bases had no gene match. From germline, CDR1 is MGHRA and CDR2 YSYEKL. The CDR3 length is 15 residues. CDR3 region: CASSPGQGPSYEQYF. In nucleotides, the CDR3 is TGCGCCAGCAGCCCAGGACAGGGGCCGTCCTACGAGCAGTACTTC.

This clone appeared a few times. Other nucleotide sequences in the sample specify the same CDR3. J is TRBJ2-2 and V is TRBV6-5; TRBD1 agrees at 7 bases. This CDR3 is built from 14 residues. Germline CDR1 is MNHEY and CDR2 is SVGAGI. The J segment lost 2 bases and the V segment lost 6 bases, leaving 3 bases of the junction unmatched. In nucleotides, the CDR3 is TGTGCCAGCAGAGGGACAGCAAACACCGGGGAGCTGTTTTTT. Protein: CASRGTANTGELFF.

The V gene is TRBV4-1, the J gene TRBJ1-6, with unresolved D. V lost 1 base, J lost 3 bases, and 10 bases lay in between. The germline CDR1 and CDR2 sequences are MGHRA and YSYEKL. CDR3 length equals 16 residues. In DNA, the CDR3 is TGCGCCAGCAGCCAAGCGGCGGAGGTCTATAATTCACCCCTCCACTTT. Translating gives CASSQAAEVYNSPLHF.

The gene calls are TRBV7-3 and TRBJ2-7, with TRBD2 matching over 11 bases. The V and J ends lost 4 bases and 5 bases, in that order; junction bases with no gene match: 4. Germline lookup yields CDR1 SGHTA and CDR2 FQGTGA. The CDR3 sequence is 14 residues long. CDR3 residues: CASSSRLAGNEQYF. DNA of the CDR3: TGTGCCAGCAGCTCGAGACTAGCGGGGAACGAGCAGTACTTC. Variable domain in full (rest from reference TRBV7-3 and TRBJ2-7): GAGVSQTPSNKVTEKGKYVELRCDPISGHTALYWYRQSLGQGPEFLIYFQGTGAADDSGLPNDRFFAVRPEGSVSTLKIQRTERGDSAVYLCASSSRLAGNEQYFGPGTRLTVT.

The chain couples TRBV7-2 to TRBJ2-1; 7 bases agree with TRBD1. The V gene's germline CDR1 is SGHTA and CDR2 FQGNSA. V gave up 5 bases and J gave up 5 bases; unmatched junction bases: 18. The CDR3 spans 18 residues. CDR3 in DNA: TGTGCCAGCAGCCCCAGGACAGGCCTCTGGTTCGGTGACAATGAGCAGTTCTTC. Protein: CASSPRTGLWFGDNEQFF.

The CDR3 protein is CASSQDGTGVRSPLHF. The CDR3 DNA sequence: TGCGCCAGCAGCCAAGACGGGACAGGGGTTCGCTCACCCCTCCACTTT. The chain uses TRBV4-1 and TRBJ1-6; 10 bases map to TRBD1. V was clipped by 0 bases and J by 10 bases; unmatched bases: 6. The germline V gene has CDR1 MGHRA and CDR2 YSYEKL. This CDR3 is built from 16 residues.

The rearrangement joins TRBV5-1 to TRBJ1-2; no definite D call. The germline gives CDR1 SGHRS, CDR2 YFSETQ. The CDR3 contains 15 residues. Trimming removed 2 bases from V and 1 base from J, with 12 bases in between. Here the CDR3 reads CASSFRSEGNYGYTF. The DNA of the CDR3 is TGCGCCAGCAGCTTTAGATCTGAGGGTAACTATGGCTACACCTTC. The entire variable domain, with the rest obtained from reference TRBV5-1 and TRBJ1-2, is as follows: KAGVTQTPRYLIKTRGQQVTLSCSPISGHRSVSWYQQTPGQGLQFLFEYFSETQRNKGNFPGRFSGRQFSNSRSEMNVSTLELGDSALYLCASSFRSEGNYGYTFGSGTRLTVV.